This TCR beta chain was observed in a study of shared clonotypes between healthy human individuals. Background on the study: Aged 18 to 49, the donors were two women and a few men. CD4 naive and memory got three plates each, CD8 naive two, CD8 memory one. Study-wide results and caveats: Naive CD4 clonotype sharing across a few donors was about 5%. All-four-donor shared clonotypes had higher generation probabilities than non-shared clonotypes did.

Produced via immunoSEQ multiplex PCR; TCRdb's table is partial and in-frame only. This sample has around 2.1 million clones, with 90% to 96% found just once. A remark on this clone: What it binds is unknown.

Sequencing used naive CD4+ T cells sorted from blood. Subset denoted: CD45RA+ positively selected. This clonotype originated in a man between 18 and 35 years old in good health.

DNA for the CDR3: TGTGCCTGGAGTGTACCATCCGTCCTCCATGAGCAGTTCTTC. Residues: CAWSVPSVLHEQFF. V and J are TRBV30 and TRBJ2-1; unclear D gene. CDR3 length equals 14 residues. Germline lookup yields CDR1 GTSNPN and CDR2 SVGIG (reference sequence). Between the trimmed V and J ends, which lost 0 bases and 8 bases, there was a span of 14 bases.